The 3 T cell receptor beta chains below all came from one sample that was sequenced in a study of blood T cell repertoires in COVID-19. Using immunoSEQ multiplex PCR, the repertoire was profiled, and TCRdb retains in-frame clones only, with some absent. The profile shows roughly 39,000 clones, around 85% of them singletons. Material for sequencing was peripheral blood. Source of these receptors: a man aged 55 to 70 with acute or convalescent COVID-19.

The chain is built from TRBV7-3 and TRBJ1-1, with TRBD1 identical over 8 bases. The CDR3 extends over 14 amino acids. Germline V gene lookup returns CDR1 SGHTA and CDR2 FQGTGA. The V segment lost 2 bases and the J segment 2 bases; nucleotides outside the gene matches: 1. The CDR3 reads CASSLGQGNTEAFF. CDR3 coding DNA: TGTGCCAGCAGCTTAGGACAGGGAAACACTGAAGCTTTCTTT.

The rearrangement links TRBV19 to TRBJ2-1; a possible D gene is TRBD1 (7 bases). The CDR3 runs 15 residues. Trimming cost V 7 bases and J 3 bases, with 16 bases left between them. In germline, CDR1 is LNHDA, CDR2 SQIVND (reference sequence). Here the CDR3 reads CASTPGAGGYNEQFF. In nucleotides, the CDR3 is TGTGCCAGTACCCCGGGGGCAGGGGGCTACAATGAGCAGTTCTTC.

This clone appeared a single time. V and J are TRBV5-6 and TRBJ2-7; TRBD1 agrees at 7 bases. Germline V gene sequence: CDR1 SGHDT, CDR2 YYEEEE. J gave up 0 bases and V 4 bases, and 4 bases lay outside the gene matches. This CDR3 has 14 amino acids. Here the CDR3 reads CASSPTGRSYEQYF. The CDR3 DNA is TGTGCCAGCAGCCCGACAGGGCGCTCCTACGAGCAGTACTTC.